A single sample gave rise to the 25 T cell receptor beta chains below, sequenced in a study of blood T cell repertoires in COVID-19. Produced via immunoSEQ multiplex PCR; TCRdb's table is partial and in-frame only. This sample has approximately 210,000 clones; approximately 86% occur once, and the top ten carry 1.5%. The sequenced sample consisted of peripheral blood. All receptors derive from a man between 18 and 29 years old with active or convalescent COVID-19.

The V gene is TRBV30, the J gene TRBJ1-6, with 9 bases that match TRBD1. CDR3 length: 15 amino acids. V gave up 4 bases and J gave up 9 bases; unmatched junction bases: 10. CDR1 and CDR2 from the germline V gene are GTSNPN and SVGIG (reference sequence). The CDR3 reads CAWIGTGGASSPLHF. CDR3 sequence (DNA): TGTGCCTGGATAGGCACAGGGGGCGCTTCTTCACCCCTCCACTTT.

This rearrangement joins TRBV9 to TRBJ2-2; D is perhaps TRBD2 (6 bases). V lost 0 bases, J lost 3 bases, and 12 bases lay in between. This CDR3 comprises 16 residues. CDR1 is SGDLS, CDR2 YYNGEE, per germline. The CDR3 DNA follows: TGTGCCAGCAGCGTAGGCGGGACGGGGGACACCGGGGAGCTGTTTTTT. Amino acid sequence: CASSVGGTGDTGELFF.

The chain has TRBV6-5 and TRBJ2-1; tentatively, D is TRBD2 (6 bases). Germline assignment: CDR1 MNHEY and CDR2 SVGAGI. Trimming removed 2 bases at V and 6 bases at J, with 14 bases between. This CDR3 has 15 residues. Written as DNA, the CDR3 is TGTGCCAGCAGTTACGGTCTCAACGGGGGCAATGAGCAGTTCTTC. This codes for CASSYGLNGGNEQFF.

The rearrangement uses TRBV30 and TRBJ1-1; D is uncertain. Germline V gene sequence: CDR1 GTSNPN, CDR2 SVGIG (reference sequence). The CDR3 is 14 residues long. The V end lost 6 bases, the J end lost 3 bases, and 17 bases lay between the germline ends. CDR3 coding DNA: TGTGCCTGCCTAAGGAGTGCCCTCCACACTGAAGCTTTCTTT. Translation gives CACLRSALHTEAFF.

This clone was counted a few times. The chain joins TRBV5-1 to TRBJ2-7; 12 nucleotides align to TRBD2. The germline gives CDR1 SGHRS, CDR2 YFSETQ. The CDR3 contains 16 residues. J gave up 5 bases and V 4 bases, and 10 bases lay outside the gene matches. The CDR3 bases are TGCGCCAGCAGCCTGAACCCGACTAGCGGGAGCCACGAGCAGTACTTC. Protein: CASSLNPTSGSHEQYF. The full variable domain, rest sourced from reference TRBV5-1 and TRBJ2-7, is KAGVTQTPRYLIKTRGQQVTLSCSPISGHRSVSWYQQTPGQGLQFLFEYFSETQRNKGNFPGRFSGRQFSNSRSEMNVSTLELGDSALYLCASSLNPTSGSHEQYFGPGTRLTVT.

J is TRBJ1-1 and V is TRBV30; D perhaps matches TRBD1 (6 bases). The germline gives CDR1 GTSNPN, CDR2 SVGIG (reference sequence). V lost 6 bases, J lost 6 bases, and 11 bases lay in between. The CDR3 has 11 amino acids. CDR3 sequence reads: CACRGGPEAFF. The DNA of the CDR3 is TGTGCCTGCCGAGGGGGACCTGAAGCTTTCTTT.

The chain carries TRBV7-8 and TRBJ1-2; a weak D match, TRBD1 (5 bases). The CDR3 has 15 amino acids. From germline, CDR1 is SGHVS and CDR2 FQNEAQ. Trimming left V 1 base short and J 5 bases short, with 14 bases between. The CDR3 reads CASSLDLGGGYGYTF. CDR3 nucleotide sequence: TGTGCCAGCAGCTTAGATCTGGGGGGTGGATATGGCTACACCTTC.

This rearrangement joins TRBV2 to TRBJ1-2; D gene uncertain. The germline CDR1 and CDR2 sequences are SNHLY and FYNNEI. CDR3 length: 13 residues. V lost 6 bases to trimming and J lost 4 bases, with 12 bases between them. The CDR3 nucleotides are TGTGCCAGCAGCGCCAATGCGGGCTATGGCTACACCTTC. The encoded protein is CASSANAGYGYTF.

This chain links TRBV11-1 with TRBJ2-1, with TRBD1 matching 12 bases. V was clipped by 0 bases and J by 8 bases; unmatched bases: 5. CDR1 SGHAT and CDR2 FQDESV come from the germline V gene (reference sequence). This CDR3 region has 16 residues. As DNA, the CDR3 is TGTGCCAGCAGCTTAGCCCTGGGACAGGGGGCCCATGAGCAGTTCTTC. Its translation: CASSLALGQGAHEQFF.

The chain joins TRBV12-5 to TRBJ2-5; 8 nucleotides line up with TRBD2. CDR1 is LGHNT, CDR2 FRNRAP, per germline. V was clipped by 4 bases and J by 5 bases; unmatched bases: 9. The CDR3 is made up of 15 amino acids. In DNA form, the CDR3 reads TGTGCTAGTGGTTCGACAAGCGGGAGTGGCGAGACCCAGTACTTC. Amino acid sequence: CASGSTSGSGETQYF.

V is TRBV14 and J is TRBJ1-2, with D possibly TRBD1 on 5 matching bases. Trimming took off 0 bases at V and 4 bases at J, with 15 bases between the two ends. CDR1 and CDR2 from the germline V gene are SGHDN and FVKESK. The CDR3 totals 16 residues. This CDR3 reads CASSQDLITQGYGYTF. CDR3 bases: TGTGCCAGCAGCCAAGATCTGATAACCCAGGGCTATGGCTACACCTTC.

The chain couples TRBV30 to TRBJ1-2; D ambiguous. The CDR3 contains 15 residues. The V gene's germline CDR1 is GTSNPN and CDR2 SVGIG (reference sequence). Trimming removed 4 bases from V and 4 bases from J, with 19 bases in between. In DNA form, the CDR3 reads TGTGCCTGGAACCGCCGGGAAGAAATTCGCTATGGCTACACCTTC. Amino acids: CAWNRREEIRYGYTF.

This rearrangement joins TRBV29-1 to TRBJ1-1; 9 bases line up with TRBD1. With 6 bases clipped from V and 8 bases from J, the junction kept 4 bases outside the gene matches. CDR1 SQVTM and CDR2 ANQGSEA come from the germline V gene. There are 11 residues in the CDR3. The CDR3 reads CSVRTGDEAFF. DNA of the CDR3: TGCAGCGTGAGGACAGGGGACGAAGCTTTCTTT.

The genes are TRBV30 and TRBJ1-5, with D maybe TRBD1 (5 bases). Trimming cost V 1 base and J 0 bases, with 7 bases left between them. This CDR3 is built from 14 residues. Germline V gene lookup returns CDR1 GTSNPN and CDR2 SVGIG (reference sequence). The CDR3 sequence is CAWSGTFSNQPQHF. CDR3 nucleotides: TGTGCCTGGAGTGGGACATTTAGCAATCAGCCCCAGCATTTT.

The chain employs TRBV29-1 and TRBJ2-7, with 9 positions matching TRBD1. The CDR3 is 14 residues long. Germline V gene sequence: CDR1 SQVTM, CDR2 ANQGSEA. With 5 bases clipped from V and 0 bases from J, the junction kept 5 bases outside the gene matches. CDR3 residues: CSVRTGDFSYEQYF. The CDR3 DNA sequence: TGCAGCGTTCGGACAGGGGATTTCTCCTACGAGCAGTACTTC.

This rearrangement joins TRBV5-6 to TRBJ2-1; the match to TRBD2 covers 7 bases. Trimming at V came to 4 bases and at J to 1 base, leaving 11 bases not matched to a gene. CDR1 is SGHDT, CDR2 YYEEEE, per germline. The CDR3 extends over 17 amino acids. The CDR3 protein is CASSLGGGSGSYNEQFF. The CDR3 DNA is TGTGCCAGCAGCCTGGGTGGGGGTAGCGGGTCCTACAATGAGCAGTTCTTC.

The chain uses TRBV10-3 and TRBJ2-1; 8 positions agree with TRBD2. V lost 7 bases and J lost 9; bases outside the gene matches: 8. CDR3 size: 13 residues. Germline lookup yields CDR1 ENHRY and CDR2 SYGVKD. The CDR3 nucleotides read TGTGCCATCACCGGGAGTAGCGGGGCTGAGCAGTTCTTC. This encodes CAITGSSGAEQFF.

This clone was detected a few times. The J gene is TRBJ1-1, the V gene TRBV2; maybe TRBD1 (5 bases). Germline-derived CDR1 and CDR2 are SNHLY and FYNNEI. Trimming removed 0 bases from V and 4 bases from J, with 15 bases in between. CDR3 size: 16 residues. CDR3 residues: CASSEAGGRARTEAFF. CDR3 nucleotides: TGTGCCAGCAGTGAAGCCGGCGGCAGGGCTCGCACTGAAGCTTTCTTT.

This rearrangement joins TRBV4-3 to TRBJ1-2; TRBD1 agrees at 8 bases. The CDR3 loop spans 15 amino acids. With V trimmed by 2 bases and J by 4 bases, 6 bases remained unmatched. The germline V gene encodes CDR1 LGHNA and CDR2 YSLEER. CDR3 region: CASSQSTTGAYGYTF. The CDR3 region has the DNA TGCGCCAGCAGCCAATCCACGACAGGGGCCTATGGCTACACCTTC.

CDR3 amino acids: CASSIAGGITDTQYF. As DNA, the CDR3 is TGTGCCAGTAGTATAGCGGGAGGGATCACAGATACGCAGTATTTT. The chain uses TRBV19 and TRBJ2-3; 8 bases line up with TRBD2. The V gene end was trimmed by 1 base and the J gene end by 2 bases; junction bases not matched to a gene: 2. Germline CDR1 is LNHDA and CDR2 is SQIVND (reference sequence). The CDR3 is made up of 15 amino acids.

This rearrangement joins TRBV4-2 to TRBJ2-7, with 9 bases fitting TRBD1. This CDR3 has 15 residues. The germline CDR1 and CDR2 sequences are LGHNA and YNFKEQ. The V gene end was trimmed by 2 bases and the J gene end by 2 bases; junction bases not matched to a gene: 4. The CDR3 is CASSQRDRDPYEQYF. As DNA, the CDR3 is TGTGCCAGCAGCCAACGGGACAGGGATCCCTACGAGCAGTACTTC.

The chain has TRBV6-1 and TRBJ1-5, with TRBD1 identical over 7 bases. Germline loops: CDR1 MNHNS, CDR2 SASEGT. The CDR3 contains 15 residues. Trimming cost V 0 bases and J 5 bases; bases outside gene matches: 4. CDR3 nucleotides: TGTGCCAGCAGTGAAGCCAGGGACAGCGATCAGCCCCAGCATTTT. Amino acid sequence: CASSEARDSDQPQHF.

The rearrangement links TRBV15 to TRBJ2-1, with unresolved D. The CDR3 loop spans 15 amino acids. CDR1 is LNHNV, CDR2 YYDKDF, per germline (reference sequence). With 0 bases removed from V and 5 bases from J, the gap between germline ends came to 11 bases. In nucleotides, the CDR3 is TGTGCCACCAGCAGAGATCAGCGAATAGACAATGAGCAGTTCTTC. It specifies CATSRDQRIDNEQFF.

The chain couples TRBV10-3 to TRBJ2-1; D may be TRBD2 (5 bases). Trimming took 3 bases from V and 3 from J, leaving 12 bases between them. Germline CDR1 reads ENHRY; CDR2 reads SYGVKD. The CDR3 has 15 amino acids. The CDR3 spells CAISEGRTHYNEQFF. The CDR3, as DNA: TGTGCCATCAGTGAAGGGCGGACTCACTACAATGAGCAGTTCTTC.

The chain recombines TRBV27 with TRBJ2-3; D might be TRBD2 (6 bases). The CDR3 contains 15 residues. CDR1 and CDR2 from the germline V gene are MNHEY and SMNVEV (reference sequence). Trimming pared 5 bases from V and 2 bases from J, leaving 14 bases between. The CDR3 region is CASSPRGLNTDTQYF. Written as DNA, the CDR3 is TGTGCCAGCAGTCCCCGGGGACTGAACACAGATACGCAGTATTTT.